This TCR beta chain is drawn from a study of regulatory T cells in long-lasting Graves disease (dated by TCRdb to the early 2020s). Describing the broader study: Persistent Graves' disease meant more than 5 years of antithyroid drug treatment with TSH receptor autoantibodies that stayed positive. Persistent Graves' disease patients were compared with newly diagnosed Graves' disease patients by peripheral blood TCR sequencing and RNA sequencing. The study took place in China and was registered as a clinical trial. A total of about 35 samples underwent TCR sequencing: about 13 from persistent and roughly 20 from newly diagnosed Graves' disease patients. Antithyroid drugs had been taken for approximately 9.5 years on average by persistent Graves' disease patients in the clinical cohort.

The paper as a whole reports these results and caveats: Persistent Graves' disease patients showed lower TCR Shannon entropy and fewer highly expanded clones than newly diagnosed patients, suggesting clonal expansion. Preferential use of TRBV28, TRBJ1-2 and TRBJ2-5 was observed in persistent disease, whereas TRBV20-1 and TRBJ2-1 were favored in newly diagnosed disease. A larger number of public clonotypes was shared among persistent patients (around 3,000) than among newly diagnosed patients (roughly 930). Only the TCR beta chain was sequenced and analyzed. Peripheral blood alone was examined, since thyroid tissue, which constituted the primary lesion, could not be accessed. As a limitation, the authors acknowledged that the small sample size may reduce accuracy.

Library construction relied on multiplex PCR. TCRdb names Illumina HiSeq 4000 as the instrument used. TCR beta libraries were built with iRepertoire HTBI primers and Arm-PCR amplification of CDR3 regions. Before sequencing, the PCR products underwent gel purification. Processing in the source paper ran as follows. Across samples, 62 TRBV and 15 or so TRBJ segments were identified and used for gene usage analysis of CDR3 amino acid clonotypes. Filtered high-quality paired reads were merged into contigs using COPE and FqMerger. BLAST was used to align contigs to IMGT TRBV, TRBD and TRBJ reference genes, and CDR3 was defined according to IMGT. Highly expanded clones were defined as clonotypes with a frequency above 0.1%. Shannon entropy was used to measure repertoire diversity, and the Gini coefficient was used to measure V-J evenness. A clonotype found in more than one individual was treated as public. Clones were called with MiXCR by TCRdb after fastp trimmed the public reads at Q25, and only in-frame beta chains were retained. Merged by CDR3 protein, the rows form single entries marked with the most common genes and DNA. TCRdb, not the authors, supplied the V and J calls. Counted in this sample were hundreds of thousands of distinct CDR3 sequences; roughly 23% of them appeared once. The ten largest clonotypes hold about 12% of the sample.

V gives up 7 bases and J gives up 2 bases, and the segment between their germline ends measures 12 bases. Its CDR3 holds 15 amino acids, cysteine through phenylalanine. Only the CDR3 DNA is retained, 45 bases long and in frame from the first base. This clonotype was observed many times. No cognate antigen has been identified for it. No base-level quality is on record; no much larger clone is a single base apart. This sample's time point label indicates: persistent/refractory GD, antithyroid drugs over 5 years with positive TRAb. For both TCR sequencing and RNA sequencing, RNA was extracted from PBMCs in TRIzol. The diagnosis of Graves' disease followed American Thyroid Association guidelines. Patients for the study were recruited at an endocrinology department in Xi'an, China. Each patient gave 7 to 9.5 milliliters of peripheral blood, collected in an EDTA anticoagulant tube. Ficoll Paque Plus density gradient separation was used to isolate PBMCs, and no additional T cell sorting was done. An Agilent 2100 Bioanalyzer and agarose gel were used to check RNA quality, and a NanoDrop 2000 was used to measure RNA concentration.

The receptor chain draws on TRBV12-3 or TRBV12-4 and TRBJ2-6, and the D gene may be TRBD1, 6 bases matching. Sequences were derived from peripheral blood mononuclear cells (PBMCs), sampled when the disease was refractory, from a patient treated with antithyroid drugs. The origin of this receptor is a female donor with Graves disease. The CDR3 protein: CASTIRGTGANVLTF. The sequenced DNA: TGTGCCAGCACCATCAGGGGAACTGGGGCCAACGTCCTGACTTTC.